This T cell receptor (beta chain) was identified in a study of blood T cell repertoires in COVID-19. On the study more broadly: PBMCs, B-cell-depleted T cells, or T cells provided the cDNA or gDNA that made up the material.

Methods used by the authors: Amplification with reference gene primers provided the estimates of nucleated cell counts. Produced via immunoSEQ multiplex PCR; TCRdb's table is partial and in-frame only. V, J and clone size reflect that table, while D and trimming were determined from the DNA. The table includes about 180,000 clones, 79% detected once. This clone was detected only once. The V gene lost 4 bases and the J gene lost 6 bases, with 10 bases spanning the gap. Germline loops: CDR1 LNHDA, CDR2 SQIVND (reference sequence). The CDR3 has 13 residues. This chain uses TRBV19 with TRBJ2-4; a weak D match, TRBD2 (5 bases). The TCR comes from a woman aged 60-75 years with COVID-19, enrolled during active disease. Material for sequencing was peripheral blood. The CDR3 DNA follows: TGTGCCAGTAGTACAGAACGGGGAAACATTCAGTACTTC. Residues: CASSTERGNIQYF.